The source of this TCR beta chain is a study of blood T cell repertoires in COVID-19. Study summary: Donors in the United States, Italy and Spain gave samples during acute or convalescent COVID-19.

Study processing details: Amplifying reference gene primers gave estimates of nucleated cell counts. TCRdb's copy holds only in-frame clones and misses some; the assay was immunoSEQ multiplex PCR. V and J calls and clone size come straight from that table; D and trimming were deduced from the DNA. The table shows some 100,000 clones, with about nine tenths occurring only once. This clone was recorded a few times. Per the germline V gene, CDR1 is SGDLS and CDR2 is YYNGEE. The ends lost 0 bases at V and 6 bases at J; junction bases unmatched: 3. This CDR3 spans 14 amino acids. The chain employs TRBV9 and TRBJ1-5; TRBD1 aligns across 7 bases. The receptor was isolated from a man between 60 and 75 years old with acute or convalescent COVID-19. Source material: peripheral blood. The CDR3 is CASSVGDSGQPQHF. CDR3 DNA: TGTGCCAGCAGCGTAGGGGACAGCGGTCAGCCCCAGCATTTT.